The clone carrying this TCR beta chain was counted only a few times. The CDR3 has 13 amino acids. Trimming left V 4 bases short and J 6 bases short, with 13 bases between. Germline loops: CDR1 SGHVS, CDR2 FQNEAQ. Repertoires were generated with immunoSEQ multiplex PCR, while TCRdb's copy carries only in-frame clones and drops some. The top ten clones hold roughly 0.9% of a sample with around 75,000 clones, around 90% of them seen once. The data were taken from a study of T cell changes during pregnancy in multiple sclerosis. The source of this sequence is a female donor in good health, enrolled as a control in a pregnancy study. Material: peripheral blood, obtained in the first trimester of pregnancy. The chain links TRBV7-8 to TRBJ2-7; D might be TRBD1 (6 bases). The CDR3 is CASSYSDRTEQYF. As DNA, the CDR3 is TGTGCCAGCAGCTACTCGGACAGAACCGAGCAGTACTTC.